Listed below are T cell receptor beta chains from one sample, sequenced in a study of ipilimumab plus nivolumab after autologous stem cell transplantation. Generated by immunoSEQ multiplex PCR, the TCRdb table keeps only in-frame clones and is missing some. The sample includes about 15,000 clones, around 74% seen only once; the top ten take over 9.5%. The sample consisted of PBMCs, taken in a trial of ipilimumab plus nivolumab as post-transplant consolidation. These receptors all stem from a male donor with primary mediastinal lymphoma. Both conserved end residues are trimmed from each CDR3. The order of the fields is V gene, J gene, CDR3 protein.

v_call: TRBV6-1
j_call: TRBJ1-3
cdr3_aa: ASSEGQGGTTIY

v_call: TRBV6-6
j_call: TRBJ1-6
cdr3_aa: ASSYGRINSPLH

v_call: TRBV18
j_call: TRBJ1-1
cdr3_aa: ASSPDRLVAF

v_call: TRBV7-2
j_call: TRBJ2-7
cdr3_aa: ASSLGGLAGDEQY

v_call: TRBV6-1
j_call: TRBJ1-2
cdr3_aa: ASPRQGSYYGYT

v_call: TRBV11-2
j_call: TRBJ2-7
cdr3_aa: ASTRNDREQY

v_call: TRBV18
j_call: TRBJ2-3
cdr3_aa: ASSPKAAATDTQY

v_call: TRBV28
j_call: TRBJ2-2
cdr3_aa: ASSLGPGELF

v_call: TRBV7-8
j_call: TRBJ2-2
cdr3_aa: AAPPGRSTGELF

v_call: TRBV11-3
j_call: TRBJ2-7
cdr3_aa: ASSLSLLGSPIPSYEQY

v_call: TRBV19
j_call: TRBJ2-5
cdr3_aa: ASSPGGGTPQY

v_call: TRBV9
j_call: TRBJ1-3
cdr3_aa: ASSVGRGNTIY

v_call: TRBV19
j_call: TRBJ1-5
cdr3_aa: ASSDRGWEPQH

v_call: TRBV5-1
j_call: TRBJ1-1
cdr3_aa: ASSLDRGRTEAF

v_call: TRBV10-3
j_call: TRBJ1-6
cdr3_aa: AIRATGDSPLH

v_call: TRBV20-1
j_call: TRBJ1-1
cdr3_aa: SASNSFEAF